This is a list of T cell receptor beta chains from one sample in a study of T cell responses to AZD1222 COVID-19 vaccine. Clones were read by immunoSEQ multiplex PCR, and TCRdb kept only the in-frame ones, dropping some. In the table there are under 95,000 clones, around 86% of which are singletons. Sample: peripheral blood, taken on day 0 of AZD1222 vaccination. These receptor sequences come from an adult in good health. Each CDR3 is given with its conserved first and last residue. The D gene is left open where the match is weak. Clone size is shown for a subset of rows, as once, few, many or a class of expanded clone.

V	D	J	size	CDR3	DNA
TRBV3-1/TRBV3-2	NA	TRBJ2-7	NA	CASRPSHSYEQYF	TGTGCCAGCAGGCCGTCACACTCCTACGAGCAGTACTTC
TRBV9	NA	TRBJ2-2	NA	CASSVGSQARGGELFF	TGTGCCAGCAGCGTAGGTTCACAGGCGCGGGGCGGGGAGCTGTTTTTT
TRBV6-5	NA	TRBJ1-6	NA	CASRNRRSPLHF	TGTGCCAGCAGGAACAGGCGTTCACCCCTCCACTTT
TRBV25-1	TRBD2	TRBJ2-5	once	CASSRGTSQQETQYF	TGTGCCAGCAGTCGAGGGACTAGCCAACAAGAGACCCAGTACTTC
TRBV9	TRBD2	TRBJ2-3	NA	CASSVIGGAGAADTQYF	TGTGCCAGCAGCGTAATCGGCGGAGCGGGAGCGGCAGATACGCAGTATTTT
TRBV6-6	NA	TRBJ1-6	once	CASSDNSPLHF	TGTGCCAGCAGCGATAATTCACCCCTCCACTTT
TRBV5-6	NA	TRBJ1-1	NA	CASSLGGHMNTEAFF	TGTGCCAGCAGCTTGGGTGGACACATGAACACTGAAGCTTTCTTT
TRBV5-4	TRBD1	TRBJ2-7	NA	CASSPDRSFYEQYF	TGTGCCAGCAGCCCGGACAGGAGTTTCTACGAGCAGTACTTC
TRBV19	NA	TRBJ1-1	NA	CASSPLPHGARSIAAFF	TGTGCCAGTAGTCCACTACCCCATGGGGCACGGAGCATCGCCGCTTTCTTT
TRBV6-1	TRBD1	TRBJ1-6	once	CASSDSQGDNSPLHF	TGTGCCAGCAGTGATTCTCAGGGGGATAATTCACCCCTCCACTTT
TRBV19	NA	TRBJ1-5	NA	CASSIIGGRRNQPQHF	TGTGCCAGTAGTATTATCGGGGGACGAAGGAATCAGCCCCAGCATTTT
TRBV12-3/TRBV12-4	NA	TRBJ2-1	NA	CASHPGWQSEQFF	TGTGCCAGCCACCCCGGATGGCAGAGTGAGCAGTTCTTC
TRBV3-1/TRBV3-2	NA	TRBJ2-3	NA	CASSQWQDTQYF	TGTGCCAGCAGCCAGTGGCAGGATACGCAGTATTTT
TRBV7-8	NA	TRBJ1-2	NA	CASSLGQGANYGYTF	TGTGCCAGCAGCTTAGGTCAGGGAGCTAACTATGGCTACACCTTC
TRBV2	NA	TRBJ1-5	NA	CASSLGLGNQPQHF	TGTGCCAGCAGTTTGGGGCTCGGCAATCAGCCCCAGCATTTT
TRBV5-1	NA	TRBJ1-6	NA	CASSFSGASSYNSPLHF	TGCGCCAGCAGCTTTTCAGGGGCGAGCTCCTATAATTCACCCCTCCACTTT
TRBV4-3	NA	TRBJ1-2	once	CASSQVPGSANYGYTF	TGCGCCAGCAGCCAAGTCCCAGGCTCAGCTAACTATGGCTACACCTTC
TRBV4-3	NA	TRBJ1-2	NA	CASSQGVLRSGYTF	TGCGCCAGCAGCCAAGGTGTCCTCAGGAGCGGCTACACCTTC
TRBV20-1	NA	TRBJ1-2	NA	CSASQSVGDGYTF	TGCAGTGCTAGTCAATCGGTAGGGGATGGCTACACCTTC
TRBV11-2	NA	TRBJ2-1	NA	CASSLSSAPYNEQFF	TGTGCCAGCAGCTTAAGTTCTGCCCCCTACAATGAGCAGTTCTTC
TRBV6-2/TRBV6-3	NA	TRBJ2-7	once	CASSYRLPGRIYEQYF	TGTGCCAGCAGTTACAGGCTACCCGGACGGATTTACGAGCAGTACTTC
TRBV2	NA	TRBJ2-7	NA	CASSSQGAYEQYF	TGTGCCAGCAGTTCACAGGGAGCCTACGAGCAGTACTTC
TRBV5-1	NA	TRBJ1-6	few	CASRVMGAGAPDSPLHF	TGCGCCAGCAGGGTTATGGGAGCGGGGGCGCCGGATTCACCCCTCCACTTT
TRBV6-5	NA	TRBJ2-3	NA	CASSSAYGPDTQYF	TGTGCCAGCAGTTCCGCGTACGGCCCAGATACGCAGTATTTT
TRBV7-3	TRBD2	TRBJ2-1	NA	CASSLLGTSGRARNEQFF	TGTGCCAGCAGCTTACTGGGGACTAGCGGGAGGGCCAGAAATGAGCAGTTCTTC
TRBV13	TRBD1	TRBJ1-1	NA	CASSLTRDGTGSEAFF	TGTGCCAGCAGCTTAACCCGAGATGGGACAGGTTCTGAAGCTTTCTTT
TRBV7-6	TRBD1	TRBJ1-3	NA	CASSSSPGTGYSGNTIYF	TGTGCCAGCAGCTCAAGTCCCGGGACAGGGTACTCTGGAAACACCATATATTTT
TRBV6-2/TRBV6-3	NA	TRBJ2-1	NA	CASSLTYLERMFF	TGTGCCAGCAGTTTAACCTACTTGGAGCGCATGTTCTTC